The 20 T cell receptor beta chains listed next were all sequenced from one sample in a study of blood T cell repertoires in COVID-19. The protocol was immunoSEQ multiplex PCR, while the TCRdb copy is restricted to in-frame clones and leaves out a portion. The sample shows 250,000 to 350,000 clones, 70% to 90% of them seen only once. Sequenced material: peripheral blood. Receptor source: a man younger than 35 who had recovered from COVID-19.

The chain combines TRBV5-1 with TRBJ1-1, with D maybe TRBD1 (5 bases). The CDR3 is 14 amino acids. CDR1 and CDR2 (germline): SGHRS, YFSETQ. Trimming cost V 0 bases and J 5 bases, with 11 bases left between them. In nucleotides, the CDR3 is TGCGCCAGCAGCTTGGTCGGCAGGGAAACTGAAGCTTTCTTT. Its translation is CASSLVGRETEAFF.

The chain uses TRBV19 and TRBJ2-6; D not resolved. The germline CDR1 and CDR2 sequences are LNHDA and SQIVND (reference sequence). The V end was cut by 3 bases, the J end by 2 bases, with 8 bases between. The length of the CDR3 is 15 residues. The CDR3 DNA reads TGTGCCAGTAGTATCAGTGAGGCTGGGGCCAACGTCCTGACTTTC. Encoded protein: CASSISEAGANVLTF.

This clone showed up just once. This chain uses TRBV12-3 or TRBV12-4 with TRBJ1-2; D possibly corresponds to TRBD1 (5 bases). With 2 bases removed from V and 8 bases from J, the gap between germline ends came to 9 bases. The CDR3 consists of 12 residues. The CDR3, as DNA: TGTGCCAGCAGTTTAACAGGAGACGGCTACACCTTC. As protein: CASSLTGDGYTF.

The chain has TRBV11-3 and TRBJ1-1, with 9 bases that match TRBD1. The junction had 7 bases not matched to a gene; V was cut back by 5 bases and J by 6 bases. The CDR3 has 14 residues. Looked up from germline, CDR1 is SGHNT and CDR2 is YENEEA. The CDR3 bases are TGTGCCAGCAGCGGCCCGGGACAGGGCTCTGAAGCTTTCTTT. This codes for CASSGPGQGSEAFF. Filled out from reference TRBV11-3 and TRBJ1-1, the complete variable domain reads EAGVVQSPRYKIIEKKQPVAFWCNPISGHNTLYWYLQNLGQGPELLIRYENEEAVDDSQLPKDRFSAERLKGVDSTLKIQPAELGDSAVYLCASSGPGQGSEAFFGQGTRLTVV.

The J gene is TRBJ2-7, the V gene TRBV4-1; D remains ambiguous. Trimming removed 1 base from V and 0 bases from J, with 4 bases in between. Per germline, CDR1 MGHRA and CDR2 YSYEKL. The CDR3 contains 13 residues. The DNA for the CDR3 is TGCGCCAGCAGCCAAGGGCACTCCTACGAGCAGTACTTC. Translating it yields CASSQGHSYEQYF.

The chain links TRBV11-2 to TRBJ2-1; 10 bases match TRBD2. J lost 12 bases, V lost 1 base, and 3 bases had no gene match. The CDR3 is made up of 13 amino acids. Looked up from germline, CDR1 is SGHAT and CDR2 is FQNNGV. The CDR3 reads CASSLVQREGQFF. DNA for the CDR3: TGTGCCAGCAGCTTAGTCCAGCGGGAGGGGCAGTTCTTC.

The CDR3 is CASSLTGGAGNIGETQYF. CDR3 coding DNA: TGTGCCAGCAGCTTAACGGGTGGTGCGGGGAACATCGGGGAGACCCAGTACTTC. The chain uses TRBV7-3 and TRBJ2-5; possibly TRBD2 for D (6 bases). This CDR3 region has 18 residues. The V end lost 0 bases, the J end lost 5 bases, and 22 bases lay between the germline ends. Germline values: CDR1 SGHTA, CDR2 FQGTGA.

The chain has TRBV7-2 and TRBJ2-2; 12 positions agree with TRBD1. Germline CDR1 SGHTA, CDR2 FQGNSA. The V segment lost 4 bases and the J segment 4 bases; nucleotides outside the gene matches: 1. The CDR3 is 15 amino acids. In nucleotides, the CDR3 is TGTGCCAGCAGCTCGGGACAGGGGGCCACCGGGGAGCTGTTTTTT. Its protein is CASSSGQGATGELFF. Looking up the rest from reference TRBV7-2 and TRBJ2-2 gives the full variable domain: GAGVSQSPSNKVTEKGKDVELRCDPISGHTALYWYRQSLGQGLEFLIYFQGNSAPDKSGLPSDRFSAERTGGSVSTLTIQRTQQEDSAVYLCASSSGQGATGELFFGEGSRLTVL.

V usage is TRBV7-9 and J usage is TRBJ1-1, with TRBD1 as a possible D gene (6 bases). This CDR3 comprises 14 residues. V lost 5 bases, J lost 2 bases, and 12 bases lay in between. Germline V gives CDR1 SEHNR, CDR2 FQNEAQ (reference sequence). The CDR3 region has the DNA TGTGCCAGCAGCCGACGGACAGTCAACACTGAAGCTTTCTTT. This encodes CASSRRTVNTEAFF.

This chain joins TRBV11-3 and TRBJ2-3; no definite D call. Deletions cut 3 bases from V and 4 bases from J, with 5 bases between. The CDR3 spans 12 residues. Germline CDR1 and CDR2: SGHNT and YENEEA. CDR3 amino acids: CASSFGSDTQYF. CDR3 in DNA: TGTGCCAGCAGCTTCGGGTCAGATACGCAGTATTTT.

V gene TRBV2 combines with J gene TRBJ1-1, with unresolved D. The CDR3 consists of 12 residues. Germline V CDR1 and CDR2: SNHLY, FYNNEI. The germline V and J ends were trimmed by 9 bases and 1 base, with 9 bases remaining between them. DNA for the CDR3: TGTGCCAGTCTCGACACGAACACTGAAGCTTTCTTT. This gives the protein CASLDTNTEAFF.

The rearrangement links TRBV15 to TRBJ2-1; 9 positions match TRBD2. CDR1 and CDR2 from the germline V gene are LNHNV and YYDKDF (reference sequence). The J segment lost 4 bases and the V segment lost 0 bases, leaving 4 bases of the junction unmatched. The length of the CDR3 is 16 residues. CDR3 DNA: TGTGCCACCAGCAGAGATCGGGCGGGAGGGTACAATGAGCAGTTCTTC. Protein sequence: CATSRDRAGGYNEQFF.

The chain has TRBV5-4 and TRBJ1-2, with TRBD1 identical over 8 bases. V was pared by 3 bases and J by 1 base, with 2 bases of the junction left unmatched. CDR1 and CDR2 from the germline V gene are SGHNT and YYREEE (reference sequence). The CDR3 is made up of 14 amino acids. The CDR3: CASSSTGVNYGYTF. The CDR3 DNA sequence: TGTGCCAGCAGCTCGACAGGGGTTAACTATGGCTACACCTTC.

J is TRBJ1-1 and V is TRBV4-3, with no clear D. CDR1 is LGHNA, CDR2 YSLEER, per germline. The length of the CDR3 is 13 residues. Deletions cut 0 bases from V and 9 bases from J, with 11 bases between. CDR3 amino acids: CASSQDLRGKAFF. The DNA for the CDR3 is TGCGCCAGCAGCCAAGATTTAAGAGGAAAAGCTTTCTTT.

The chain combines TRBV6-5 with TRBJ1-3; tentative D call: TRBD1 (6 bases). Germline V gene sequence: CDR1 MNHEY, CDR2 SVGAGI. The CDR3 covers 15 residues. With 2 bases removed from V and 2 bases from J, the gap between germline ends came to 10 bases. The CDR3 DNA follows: TGTGCCAGCAGTTACCAGGGGCTCCCTGGAAACACCATATATTTT. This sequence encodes CASSYQGLPGNTIYF.

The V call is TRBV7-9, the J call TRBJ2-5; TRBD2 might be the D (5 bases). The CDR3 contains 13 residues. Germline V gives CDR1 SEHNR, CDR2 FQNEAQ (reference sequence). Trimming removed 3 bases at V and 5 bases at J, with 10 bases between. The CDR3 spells CASSLDLSETQYF. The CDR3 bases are TGTGCCAGCAGCTTGGACTTGTCGGAGACCCAGTACTTC.

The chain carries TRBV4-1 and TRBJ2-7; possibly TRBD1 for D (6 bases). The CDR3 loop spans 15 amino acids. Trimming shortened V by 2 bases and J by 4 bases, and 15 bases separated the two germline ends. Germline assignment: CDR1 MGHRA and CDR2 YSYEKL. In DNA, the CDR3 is TGCGCCAGCAGCCAACCGTACAGGGAGCGTTACGAGCAGTACTTC. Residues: CASSQPYRERYEQYF.

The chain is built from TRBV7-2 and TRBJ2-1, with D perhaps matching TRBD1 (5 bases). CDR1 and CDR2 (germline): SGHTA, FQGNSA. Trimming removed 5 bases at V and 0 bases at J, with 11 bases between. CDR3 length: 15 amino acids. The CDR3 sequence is CASSPGYSSYNEQFF. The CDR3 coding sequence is TGTGCCAGCAGCCCAGGGTACAGCTCCTACAATGAGCAGTTCTTC.

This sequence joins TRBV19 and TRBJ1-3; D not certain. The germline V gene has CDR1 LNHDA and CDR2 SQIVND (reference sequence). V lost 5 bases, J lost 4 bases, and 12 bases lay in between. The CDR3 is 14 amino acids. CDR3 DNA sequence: TGTGCCAGTAGTCCCTCCTCCGTCGGAAACACCATATATTTT. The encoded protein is CASSPSSVGNTIYF.

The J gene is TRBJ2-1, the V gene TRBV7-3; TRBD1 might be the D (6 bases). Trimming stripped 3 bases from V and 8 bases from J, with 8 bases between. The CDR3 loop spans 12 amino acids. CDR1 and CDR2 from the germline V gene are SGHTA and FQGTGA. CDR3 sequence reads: CASSFSGDEQFF. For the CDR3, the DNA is TGTGCCAGCAGCTTTTCAGGGGATGAGCAGTTCTTC.